This passage covers 26 T cell receptor beta chains from one sample sequenced in a study of cytomegalovirus exposure and HLA in healthy donors. In the PCR, 60 Vbeta and 13 Jbeta primers were used. Some clones are missing from TCRdb's copy, which holds only in-frame ones; the method was immunoSEQ multiplex PCR. The sample has 130,000 to 150,000 clones; around four fifths are singletons. The specimen was PBMCs. The receptors here all came from a female donor in good health and CMV-seronegative.

CDR3 DNA sequence: TGCGCCAGCAGCCTCCGGGGACAGCAAACTTACGAGCAGTACTTC. Its translation: CASSLRGQQTYEQYF. V gene TRBV5-1 combines with J gene TRBJ2-7, with 7 nucleotides matching TRBD1. The CDR3 length is 15 residues. With 4 bases clipped from V and 4 bases from J, the junction kept 11 bases outside the gene matches. CDR1 is SGHRS and CDR2 is YFSETQ in the germline V gene.

V usage is TRBV11-1 and J usage is TRBJ2-7, with TRBD2 as a possible D gene (6 bases). Trimming shortened V by 2 bases and J by 4 bases, and 12 bases separated the two germline ends. Per the germline V gene, CDR1 is SGHAT and CDR2 is FQDESV (reference sequence). This CDR3 contains 14 residues. DNA of the CDR3: TGTGCCAGCAGCTTAAGCGGAGGGCCTTACGAGCAGTACTTC. The encoded protein is CASSLSGGPYEQYF.

The V and J genes are TRBV30 and TRBJ1-5, with a tentative D call TRBD1 (6 bases). Per the germline V gene, CDR1 is GTSNPN and CDR2 is SVGIG (reference sequence). The CDR3 consists of 13 residues. Trimming cost V 2 bases and J 5 bases, with 10 bases left between them. In DNA, the CDR3 is TGTGCCTGGAGTTCGGACAGCTATCAGCCCCAGCATTTT. Translating gives CAWSSDSYQPQHF.

The CDR3 DNA is TGTGCCAGCAGTTACCTGACAGGGTCTGAAGCTTTCTTT. It translates to CASSYLTGSEAFF. The chain has TRBV6-5 and TRBJ1-1, with TRBD1 matching 7 bases. With V trimmed by 2 bases and J by 6 bases, 3 bases remained unmatched. The CDR3 spans 13 residues. Germline V lookup: CDR1 MNHEY, CDR2 SVGAGI.

The chain is built from TRBV6-1 and TRBJ1-1, with TRBD1 matching over 11 bases. The germline gives CDR1 MNHNS, CDR2 SASEGT. The CDR3 has 15 residues. With V trimmed by 3 bases and J by 3 bases, 3 bases remained unmatched. Here the CDR3 reads CASSDGQGADTEAFF. The CDR3 nucleotides are TGTGCCAGCAGTGACGGACAGGGGGCGGACACTGAAGCTTTCTTT.

The chain couples TRBV25-1 to TRBJ1-2, with 7 bases identical to TRBD1. CDR1 is MGHDK, CDR2 SYGVNS, per germline. V lost 8 bases and J lost 0; bases outside the gene matches: 15. There are 17 residues in the CDR3. CDR3 residues: CASSKTGLTGANYGYTF. In DNA form, the CDR3 reads TGTGCCAGCTCTAAAACGGGCCTCACAGGGGCTAACTATGGCTACACCTTC.

Comment on this clone: Other nucleotide sequences from this sample produce the same CDR3. This sequence joins TRBV7-9 and TRBJ1-1; the match to TRBD1 covers 9 bases. V lost 4 bases and J lost 1; bases outside the gene matches: 4. The CDR3 runs to 15 residues. Per the germline V gene, CDR1 is SEHNR and CDR2 is FQNEAQ (reference sequence). CDR3 bases: TGTGCCAGCAGCTCACTACAGGGGGCGAACACTGAAGCTTTCTTT. Translating it yields CASSSLQGANTEAFF.

CDR3 region: CASSALSGTRGNTGELFF. In nucleotides, the CDR3 is TGTGCCAGCAGTGCCCTCTCAGGGACTAGGGGAAACACCGGGGAGCTGTTTTTT. The chain carries TRBV6-1 and TRBJ2-2; 8 bases align to TRBD2. Germline trimming cut 4 bases from V and 2 bases from J; bases unmatched to any gene: 12. There are 18 residues in the CDR3. The V gene's germline CDR1 is MNHNS and CDR2 SASEGT.

The chain is built from TRBV5-1 and TRBJ1-1; tentative D call: TRBD1 (6 bases). The V end was cut by 7 bases, the J end by 1 base, with 14 bases between. Per the germline V gene, CDR1 is SGHRS and CDR2 is YFSETQ. The CDR3 has 14 amino acids. The CDR3 loop is CASGYGTPNTEAFF. The CDR3 bases are TGCGCCAGCGGATACGGGACACCGAACACTGAAGCTTTCTTT. Variable domain in full (rest from reference TRBV5-1 and TRBJ1-1): KAGVTQTPRYLIKTRGQQVTLSCSPISGHRSVSWYQQTPGQGLQFLFEYFSETQRNKGNFPGRFSGRQFSNSRSEMNVSTLELGDSALYLCASGYGTPNTEAFFGQGTRLTVV.

The rearrangement joins TRBV29-1 to TRBJ2-2, with TRBD2 identical over 10 bases. Germline CDR1 SQVTM, CDR2 ANQGSEA. This CDR3 has 15 residues. V lost 4 bases, J lost 6 bases, and 8 bases stayed unmatched. The CDR3 is CSVGPLAGDPGELFF. The CDR3 coding sequence is TGCAGCGTTGGACCCCTAGCGGGAGATCCCGGGGAGCTGTTTTTT.

The chain carries TRBV7-3 and TRBJ2-3; 7 bases align to TRBD2. The CDR3 is 14 amino acids. Germline loops: CDR1 SGHTA, CDR2 FQGTGA. Trimming cost V 6 bases and J 5 bases; bases outside gene matches: 8. The CDR3 DNA reads as TGTGCCAGCAGTCTCACTGCGGGAGTAGATACGCAGTATTTT. It codes for CASSLTAGVDTQYF.

A single count supports this clone. V is TRBV28 and J is TRBJ1-5, with a possible D match to TRBD1 (6 bases). The V gene's germline CDR1 is MDHEN and CDR2 SYDVKM. This CDR3 spans 14 amino acids. Trimming took 5 bases from V and 4 from J, leaving 12 bases between them. This CDR3 is CASSPQGRNQPQHF. DNA for the CDR3: TGTGCCAGCAGTCCCCAGGGGAGAAATCAGCCCCAGCATTTT.

The V call is TRBV9, the J call TRBJ1-1; no clear D gene. Trimming left V 7 bases short and J 0 bases short, with 13 bases between. The V gene's germline CDR1 is SGDLS and CDR2 YYNGEE. This CDR3 is built from 14 residues. CDR3 protein: CASGRRALNTEAFF. The CDR3 region has the DNA TGTGCCAGCGGGCGGAGGGCCCTGAACACTGAAGCTTTCTTT.

The chain couples TRBV25-1 to TRBJ1-5; D gene uncertain. This CDR3 is 13 amino acids long. Germline CDR1 reads MGHDK; CDR2 reads SYGVNS. V was cut by 2 bases and J by 3 bases, with 5 bases left in between. CDR3 residues: CASSEQDNQPQHF. CDR3 in DNA: TGTGCCAGCAGTGAACAGGACAATCAGCCCCAGCATTTT.

This CDR3 is CASRGEFSGNTIYF. CDR3 in DNA: TGTGCCAGCAGAGGGGAATTCTCTGGAAACACCATATATTTT. The chain couples TRBV7-2 to TRBJ1-3, with D perhaps matching TRBD1 (5 bases). Germline values: CDR1 SGHTA, CDR2 FQGNSA. The CDR3 sequence is 14 residues long. V was shortened by 6 bases and J by 0 bases, with 9 bases between the two germline ends.

This clone turned up a few times. V usage is TRBV10-3 and J usage is TRBJ1-5, with unresolved D. The ends were cut back, 2 bases at V and 4 bases at J, with 9 bases in the middle. The CDR3 covers 14 residues. Germline CDR1 ENHRY, CDR2 SYGVKD. CDR3 loop: CAISEGERNQPQHF. DNA of the CDR3: TGTGCCATCAGTGAGGGGGAGAGGAATCAGCCCCAGCATTTT.

This clone came up a few times. The CDR3 DNA follows: TGTGCCTGGAGAGACCCGGGGTGGTACACTGAAGCTTTCTTT. Its protein is CAWRDPGWYTEAFF. The rearrangement uses TRBV30 and TRBJ1-1; D gene uncertain. The germline V and J ends were trimmed by 3 bases and 3 bases, with 14 bases remaining between them. This CDR3 contains 14 residues. Germline values: CDR1 GTSNPN, CDR2 SVGIG (reference sequence).

V usage is TRBV7-3 and J usage is TRBJ1-1; no clear D gene. CDR3 length: 14 residues. CDR1 and CDR2 from the germline V gene are SGHTA and FQGTGA. The V gene lost 5 bases and the J gene lost 4 bases, with 14 bases spanning the gap. CDR3 amino acids: CASSKDGVGTEAFF. The CDR3, as DNA: TGTGCCAGCAGCAAGGACGGGGTGGGCACTGAAGCTTTCTTT. Together with reference TRBV7-3 and TRBJ1-1, the CDR3 gives the full variable domain: GAGVSQTPSNKVTEKGKYVELRCDPISGHTALYWYRQSLGQGPEFLIYFQGTGAADDSGLPNDRFFAVRPEGSVSTLKIQRTERGDSAVYLCASSKDGVGTEAFFGQGTRLTVV.

The gene calls are TRBV29-1 and TRBJ1-2; D is uncertain. The CDR3 covers 11 residues. Germline CDR1 reads SQVTM; CDR2 reads ANQGSEA. V lost 5 bases and J lost 4, with 8 bases in between. The DNA for the CDR3 is TGCAGCGTTTACGGGAGCTATGGCTACACCTTC. This encodes CSVYGSYGYTF.

The CDR3 DNA is TGTGCCAGCAGCTTGGGGAGGGCGGTGACCCAGTACTTC. Amino acid sequence: CASSLGRAVTQYF. The V gene is TRBV7-9, the J gene TRBJ2-5; TRBD2 matches 7 bases. Trimming cost V 3 bases and J 7 bases; bases outside gene matches: 5. The CDR3 has 13 residues. The germline V gene encodes CDR1 SEHNR and CDR2 FQNEAQ (reference sequence).

The rearrangement links TRBV27 to TRBJ2-3, with D maybe TRBD2 (6 bases). Germline CDR1 reads MNHEY; CDR2 reads SMNVEV (reference sequence). The CDR3 sequence is 15 residues long. V dropped 2 bases and J dropped 1 base, with 10 bases sitting between them. The CDR3 loop is CASSLVRGRTDTQYF. In DNA, the CDR3 is TGTGCCAGCAGTTTAGTGCGGGGACGCACAGATACGCAGTATTTT.

The chain is built from TRBV28 and TRBJ2-3; TRBD1 agrees at 7 bases. The CDR3 sequence is 14 residues long. With 10 bases clipped from V and 3 bases from J, the junction kept 10 bases outside the gene matches. Germline lookup yields CDR1 MDHEN and CDR2 SYDVKM. The CDR3 DNA is TGTGCCACCGAGACAGGGTGGAATACAGATACGCAGTATTTT. Translation gives CATETGWNTDTQYF.

A few counts support this clone. The chain carries TRBV6-1 and TRBJ1-3; 9 bases map to TRBD1. V lost 8 bases, J lost 6 bases, and 5 bases stayed unmatched. Germline-derived CDR1 and CDR2 are MNHNS and SASEGT. CDR3 length: 13 residues. In nucleotides, the CDR3 is TGTGCCAGCCAGGACAGGGGTGCAAACACCATATATTTT. Residues: CASQDRGANTIYF.

This clone has a handful of counts. The chain uses TRBV28 and TRBJ1-2; the D gene is possibly TRBD1 (6 bases). Trimming left V 3 bases short and J 11 bases short, with 22 bases between. The CDR3 sequence is 15 residues long. Germline V gives CDR1 MDHEN, CDR2 SYDVKM. In DNA form, the CDR3 reads TGTGCCAGCAGTTTCGGGGGGATCTTGACAGGTGAATACACCTTC. It is translated as CASSFGGILTGEYTF.

The chain recombines TRBV7-2 with TRBJ2-5, with unresolved D. This CDR3 is 13 amino acids long. Germline CDR1 and CDR2: SGHTA and FQGNSA. With 4 bases removed from V and 5 bases from J, the gap between germline ends came to 11 bases. This CDR3 is CASSYTSAETQYF. DNA of the CDR3: TGTGCCAGCAGCTATACAAGCGCGGAGACCCAGTACTTC.

With respect to this clone: At one boundary the junction diverges from the germline segment, which might be a read error. This chain uses TRBV2 with TRBJ1-2; unclear D gene. CDR3 length: 10 amino acids. Germline V gives CDR1 SNHLY, CDR2 FYNNEI. In DNA form, the CDR3 reads TGTGCCAGCAGTGAAGTGAGTCATTATTTC. The encoded protein is CASSEVSHYF.